These 20 T cell receptor beta chains were sequenced from one sample in a study of shared clonotypes between healthy human individuals. Profiled with immunoSEQ multiplex PCR; TCRdb holds only in-frame clones, not every one. The table records around 980,000 clones, 75% to 80% of them present only once. Input material: memory CD4+ T cells from PBMCs. Stated subset: CD45RA-negative fraction. Receptors were obtained from a man aged 18-30 years in good health. Some clones in this sample may be carry-over from other donors' samples.

This rearrangement joins TRBV18 to TRBJ2-7; TRBD1 matches at 11 bases. The CDR3 consists of 13 residues. V was clipped by 6 bases and J by 6 bases; unmatched bases: 4. Germline CDR1 reads KGHSH; CDR2 reads LQKENI. CDR3 amino acids: CASSAGTGGEQYF. DNA of the CDR3: TGTGCCAGCTCCGCCGGGACAGGGGGCGAGCAGTACTTC.

In this sample, this clone turned up a few times. The rearrangement joins TRBV7-9 to TRBJ1-3, with 7 bases matching TRBD1. CDR3 size: 16 residues. Germline CDR1 reads SEHNR; CDR2 reads FQNEAQ (reference sequence). The ends lost 3 bases at V and 0 bases at J; junction bases unmatched: 5. CDR3 DNA: TGTGCCAGCAGCTTGGGAGGGGGCAACTCTGGAAACACCATATATTTT. Translation gives CASSLGGGNSGNTIYF.

V usage is TRBV27 and J usage is TRBJ2-7; a possible D gene is TRBD1 (6 bases). Germline loops: CDR1 MNHEY, CDR2 SMNVEV (reference sequence). V was cut by 6 bases and J by 0 bases, with 15 bases left in between. The CDR3 is made up of 15 amino acids. The CDR3 region is CASSPLGASSYEQYF. The CDR3 nucleotides read TGTGCCAGCAGCCCCTTGGGGGCGAGCTCCTACGAGCAGTACTTC.

The rearrangement links TRBV5-1 to TRBJ2-3, with 11 bases fitting TRBD2. With 0 bases clipped from V and 3 bases from J, the junction kept 6 bases outside the gene matches. The CDR3 length is 17 residues. Per the germline V gene, CDR1 is SGHRS and CDR2 is YFSETQ. CDR3 sequence (DNA): TGCGCCAGCAGCTTGGCCTCGGCTAGCGGGAGGACAGATACGCAGTATTTT. It translates to CASSLASASGRTDTQYF.

V and J are TRBV29-1 and TRBJ1-5, with D perhaps matching TRBD1 (6 bases). The CDR3 is 14 amino acids. Germline CDR1 and CDR2: SQVTM and ANQGSEA. Trimming pared 7 bases from V and 4 bases from J, leaving 17 bases between. The CDR3 sequence: CSAAGESGNQPQHF. For the CDR3, the DNA is TGCAGCGCCGCAGGGGAATCAGGGAATCAGCCCCAGCATTTT.

About this clone: The sample contains more than one DNA sequence encoding this CDR3. The chain couples TRBV5-1 to TRBJ2-1; 13 bases agree with TRBD2. J lost 9 bases, V lost 3 bases, and 6 bases had no gene match. CDR3 length: 15 residues. The germline V gene has CDR1 SGHRS and CDR2 YFSETQ. The CDR3 region is CASSSLAGGPGEQFF. CDR3 nucleotide sequence: TGCGCCAGCAGCTCACTAGCGGGAGGGCCTGGTGAGCAGTTCTTC.

CDR3: CASSPHIFSSGANVLTF. CDR3 in DNA: TGTGCCAGCAGCCCCCACATTTTTAGCTCTGGGGCCAACGTCCTGACTTTC. This rearrangement joins TRBV27 to TRBJ2-6, with no clear D. The germline V gene has CDR1 MNHEY and CDR2 SMNVEV (reference sequence). The CDR3 extends over 17 amino acids. V was trimmed by 6 bases and J by 0 bases, leaving 15 bases between them.

This clone was found once. This clone may be a read error of a much larger clone one base away. This chain joins TRBV30 and TRBJ1-2; D might be TRBD1 (5 bases). This CDR3 has 14 amino acids. Germline V gene data show CDR1 as GTSNPN and CDR2 as SVGIG (reference sequence). The CDR3 DNA reads TGTGCCTGGGGTGTTGGGGGGTTCGGCTATGGCTACACCTTC. Its translation: CAWGVGGFGYGYTF. The complete variable domain, with remaining parts taken from reference TRBV30 and TRBJ1-2, reads SQTIHQWPATLVQPVGSPLSLECTVEGTSNPNLYWYRQAAGRGLQLLFYSVGIGQISSEVPQNLSASRPQDRQFILSSKKLLLSDSGFYLCAWGVGGFGYGYTFGSGTRLTVV.

The chain employs TRBV5-1 and TRBJ2-2, with D possibly being TRBD1 (6 bases). Trimming took 2 bases from V and 0 from J, leaving 11 bases between them. Germline V lookup: CDR1 SGHRS, CDR2 YFSETQ. The CDR3 consists of 16 residues. The CDR3 sequence is CASSLTGFPNTGELFF. CDR3 in DNA: TGCGCCAGCAGCTTAACAGGGTTCCCGAACACCGGGGAGCTGTTTTTT.

This chain joins TRBV28 and TRBJ2-7; TRBD2 might be the D (8 bases). V was trimmed by 6 bases and J by 4 bases, leaving 19 bases between them. The CDR3 totals 15 residues. The germline V gene encodes CDR1 MDHEN and CDR2 SYDVKM. CDR3 region: CASRYSGTASYEQYF. Written as DNA, the CDR3 is TGTGCCAGCAGATATAGCGGGACAGCGTCGTACGAGCAGTACTTC.

This clone was observed a single time. The chain carries TRBV6-6 and TRBJ2-7, with a tentative D call TRBD2 (6 bases). CDR1 and CDR2 (germline): MNHNY, SVGAGI (reference sequence). Trimming shortened V by 0 bases and J by 1 base, and 13 bases separated the two germline ends. The CDR3 contains 16 residues. This CDR3 is CASSYSKEGNSYEQYF. Written as DNA, the CDR3 is TGTGCCAGCAGTTACTCGAAGGAGGGCAATTCCTACGAGCAGTACTTC.

This chain uses TRBV30 with TRBJ2-7; possibly TRBD2 for D (6 bases). The CDR3 totals 11 residues. V was pared by 8 bases and J by 3 bases, with 11 bases between. The germline V gene encodes CDR1 GTSNPN and CDR2 SVGIG (reference sequence). CDR3 in amino acids: CAGDSNYEQYF. The DNA of the CDR3 is TGTGCCGGGGACTCCAACTACGAGCAGTACTTC.

The genes are TRBV10-3 and TRBJ1-5; D is perhaps TRBD1 (5 bases). The V and J ends lost 10 bases and 1 base respectively, with 11 bases between them. CDR1 is ENHRY, CDR2 SYGVKD, per germline. The CDR3 length is 13 residues. CDR3 nucleotides: TGTGCCACGAACCGGGACAGCAATCAGCCCCAGCATTTT. Translating gives CATNRDSNQPQHF.

The J gene is TRBJ1-1, the V gene TRBV7-9; D unresolved. Germline lookup yields CDR1 SEHNR and CDR2 FQNEAQ (reference sequence). CDR3 length equals 14 residues. V dropped 5 bases and J dropped 0 bases, with 10 bases sitting between them. CDR3 DNA sequence: TGTGCCAGCAGCCCCGACGGACTGAACACTGAAGCTTTCTTT. Encoded protein: CASSPDGLNTEAFF. Based on the CDR3 plus reference TRBV7-9 and TRBJ1-1, the full variable domain is DTGVSQNPRHKITKRGQNVTFRCDPISEHNRLYWYRQTLGQGPEFLTYFQNEAQLEKSRLLSDRFSAERPKGSFSTLEIQRTEQGDSAMYLCASSPDGLNTEAFFGQGTRLTVV.

This chain joins TRBV19 and TRBJ2-3; no clear D. Germline loops: CDR1 LNHDA, CDR2 SQIVND (reference sequence). This CDR3 contains 11 residues. V dropped 5 bases and J dropped 6 bases, with 6 bases sitting between them. The CDR3 loop reads CASSSLDTQYF. CDR3 nucleotide sequence: TGTGCCAGTAGTTCCCTTGATACGCAGTATTTT.

The J gene is TRBJ2-5, the V gene TRBV19; TRBD2 matches at 11 bases. The junction had 8 bases not matched to a gene; V was cut back by 6 bases and J by 5 bases. The germline V gene has CDR1 LNHDA and CDR2 SQIVND (reference sequence). The CDR3 loop spans 15 amino acids. The CDR3 region is CASRLAGVGAETQYF. The CDR3, as DNA: TGTGCCAGTAGACTAGCGGGAGTGGGGGCTGAGACCCAGTACTTC.

This chain connects TRBV29-1 to TRBJ2-5; D perhaps matches TRBD2 (6 bases). CDR1 is SQVTM, CDR2 ANQGSEA, per germline. Trimming pared 0 bases from V and 5 bases from J, leaving 10 bases between. This CDR3 is 13 amino acids long. CDR3 DNA sequence: TGCAGCGTTGAAGATCTCGGAGGGGAGACCCAGTACTTC. Translated, it gives CSVEDLGGETQYF.

The J gene is TRBJ1-2, the V gene TRBV19; tentative D call: TRBD1 (5 bases). This CDR3 comprises 17 residues. The V gene lost 4 bases and the J gene lost 3 bases, with 21 bases spanning the gap. Germline CDR1 LNHDA, CDR2 SQIVND (reference sequence). CDR3 sequence reads: CASSREGTVAFDYGYTF. The CDR3 DNA follows: TGTGCCAGTAGTAGGGAGGGGACCGTGGCGTTCGACTATGGCTACACCTTC.

This clone has a single count. The chain is built from TRBV4-3 and TRBJ2-1; 9 nucleotides match TRBD2. The ends lost 1 base at V and 4 bases at J; junction bases unmatched: 5. The CDR3 covers 16 residues. Germline lookup yields CDR1 LGHNA and CDR2 YSLEER. The CDR3 protein is CASSQGGLAGYNEQFF. Here the CDR3 DNA reads TGCGCCAGCAGCCAAGGCGGGCTAGCGGGATACAATGAGCAGTTCTTC.

The chain links TRBV19 to TRBJ2-2, with TRBD2 matching over 11 bases. V was pared by 5 bases and J by 3 bases, with 17 bases of the junction left unmatched. The germline CDR1 and CDR2 sequences are LNHDA and SQIVND (reference sequence). This CDR3 contains 20 residues. CDR3 sequence reads: CASSPTRGLAGGGDTGELFF. The CDR3 region has the DNA TGTGCCAGTAGTCCCACTAGGGGGCTAGCGGGAGGAGGGGACACCGGGGAGCTGTTTTTT.